The following is a TCR beta chain sequence with its context. Indicated time point: baseline, week 1 (first vaccination visit). This sample's treatment: pre-vaccination baseline after standard-of-care therapy. Repertoires were generated with immunoSEQ multiplex PCR, while TCRdb's copy carries only in-frame clones and drops some. The sample has over 75,000 clones; about four fifths are singletons. The sample is drawn from a study of a mutant IDH1 vaccine in newly diagnosed glioma. Whole-study context: Most had both radiotherapy and temozolomide beforehand; others had only one.

The germline V gene has CDR1 SGHVS and CDR2 FNYEAQ. V was clipped by 6 bases and J by 7 bases; unmatched bases: 19. The length of the CDR3 is 17 residues. The rearrangement links TRBV7-6 to TRBJ2-5; 8 positions match TRBD1. This sequence was found in a man aged 35 to 55 with glioma. The sample consisted of PBMCs, taken from a glioma patient treated with radiotherapy, temozolomide or both. The CDR3 is CASRPTPGTGTVGTQYF. CDR3 DNA: TGTGCCAGCAGGCCTACGCCCGGGACAGGCACAGTTGGGACCCAGTACTTC.